Sequencing of this T cell receptor (beta chain) was carried out in a study of cytomegalovirus exposure and HLA in healthy donors. Study-level results: CMV serostatus was the only immune exposure information that was available. A few chains tied to CMV proved CMV antigen-specific in vitro. Per a later analysis, fewer than 20,000 TCR beta sequences showed association with HLA alleles at 0.05 false discovery rate.

This clone has only a few counts. Its antigen is not known. As for the donors, each was a healthy bone marrow donor. Amplification used 60 Vbeta primers and 13 Jbeta primers. Here immunoSEQ multiplex PCR was the method, and the copy in TCRdb shows in-frame clones only, minus some. The sample has over 130,000 clones; around 79% are singletons. The germline V gene encodes CDR1 MNHEY and CDR2 SMNVEV (reference sequence). J lost 8 bases, V lost 5 bases, and 11 bases had no gene match. This CDR3 contains 15 residues. The sequence was collected from a human donor in good health. Material: PBMCs. The chain couples TRBV27 to TRBJ1-4; 7 bases fit TRBD1. The CDR3 DNA sequence: TGTGCCAGCAGTCCCCTTGGCCGGGACAGCGAAAAACTGTTTTTT. This gives the protein CASSPLGRDSEKLFF.